A single sample is the source of the 10 T cell receptor beta chains below, sequenced in a study of Ad26.COV2.S vaccination and SARS-CoV-2 variants. Treatment described: some 19 received Ad26.COV2.S at low or high dose, single or two shots; 5 received placebo; per-sample allocation not given. The investigators took samples on day 63 after the first vaccine or placebo injection. The repertoire was sequenced with immunoSEQ multiplex PCR; TCRdb's copy has only in-frame clones and lacks some. This table has 300,000 to 400,000 clones, around 90% appearing once. The starting material was peripheral blood, obtained in a trial of Ad26.COV2.S vaccine versus placebo. The receptors were sampled from a person between 18 and 65 years old who received the Ad26.COV2.S COVID-19 vaccine or a placebo.

The chain joins TRBV7-6 to TRBJ1-1; D uncertain. The CDR3 is 13 residues long. With 1 base removed from V and 0 bases from J, the gap between germline ends came to 3 bases. Germline CDR1 is SGHVS and CDR2 is FNYEAQ. DNA for the CDR3: TGTGCCAGCAGCTTAGATGTGAACACTGAAGCTTTCTTT. Its translation: CASSLDVNTEAFF.

Concerning this clone: Other DNA sequences in the sample encode the same CDR3. The rearrangement uses TRBV18 and TRBJ1-1; 8 positions match TRBD1. V lost 6 bases to trimming and J lost 6 bases; unmatched junction nucleotides: 6. Per the germline V gene, CDR1 is KGHSH and CDR2 is LQKENI. The CDR3 is 13 amino acids. The CDR3 DNA reads as TGTGCCAGCTCTCCAGGACAGGGCGCTGAAGCTTTCTTT. It translates to CASSPGQGAEAFF.

This chain uses TRBV6-5 with TRBJ2-3; D not resolved. V shed 0 bases and J shed 0 bases, with 10 bases lying between them. The CDR3 totals 16 residues. Germline CDR1 and CDR2: MNHEY and SVGAGI. CDR3 nucleotides: TGTGCCAGCAGTTACTCGTGGCGATATAGCACAGATACGCAGTATTTT. This gives the protein CASSYSWRYSTDTQYF.

The J gene is TRBJ1-4, the V gene TRBV5-1, with 7 nucleotides matching TRBD1. The germline CDR1 and CDR2 sequences are SGHRS and YFSETQ. The CDR3 extends over 16 amino acids. The ends lost 0 bases at V and 5 bases at J; junction bases unmatched: 7. CDR3 residues: CASSLGRGIGNEKLFF. CDR3 nucleotides: TGCGCCAGCAGCTTGGGCAGGGGGATCGGAAATGAAAAACTGTTTTTT.

The V gene is TRBV10-3, the J gene TRBJ2-2, with D perhaps matching TRBD2 (6 bases). Germline V gene lookup returns CDR1 ENHRY and CDR2 SYGVKD. V lost 4 bases to trimming and J lost 0 bases, with 12 bases between them. The CDR3 runs 16 residues. The CDR3 DNA reads as TGTGCCATCAGTGGATCGCGGGGCGCGAACACCGGGGAGCTGTTTTTT. Its protein is CAISGSRGANTGELFF.

V is TRBV3-1 (or the pseudogene TRBV3-2) and J is TRBJ2-7, with 11 bases identical to TRBD2. The germline V gene has CDR1 LGHDT and CDR2 YNNKEL (reference sequence). This CDR3 spans 16 amino acids. With 2 bases clipped from V and 2 bases from J, the junction kept 5 bases outside the gene matches. The CDR3 sequence is CASSQILAGEPYEQYF. The CDR3 DNA follows: TGTGCCAGCAGCCAAATACTAGCGGGGGAGCCCTACGAGCAGTACTTC.

The V gene is TRBV27, the J gene TRBJ2-5; D is perhaps TRBD1 or TRBD2 (6 bases each). With 5 bases removed from V and 2 bases from J, the gap between germline ends came to 18 bases. This CDR3 is 16 amino acids long. From germline, CDR1 is MNHEY and CDR2 SMNVEV (reference sequence). The CDR3 coding sequence is TGTGCCAGCAGTCTTGGGGGGCCACATCTTCAAGAGACCCAGTACTTC. It is translated as CASSLGGPHLQETQYF.

The chain links TRBV4-2 to TRBJ2-1; 7 bases map to TRBD2. Germline CDR1 LGHNA, CDR2 YNFKEQ. V lost 0 bases to trimming and J lost 4 bases; unmatched junction nucleotides: 6. The CDR3 sequence is 16 residues long. CDR3 DNA sequence: TGTGCCAGCAGCCAAGATCCGAGCGGGATATACAATGAGCAGTTCTTC. Translating it yields CASSQDPSGIYNEQFF.

The chain has TRBV19 and TRBJ1-2; 7 nucleotides match TRBD1. Unmatched junction bases numbered 6, after V lost 4 bases and J lost 1 base. CDR1 is LNHDA and CDR2 is SQIVND in the germline V gene (reference sequence). The CDR3 covers 15 residues. CDR3 loop: CASSRADRYNYGYTF. In nucleotides, the CDR3 is TGTGCCAGTAGTAGAGCGGACAGGTATAACTATGGCTACACCTTC.

The chain joins TRBV9 to TRBJ2-7; 7 bases agree with TRBD1. V was clipped by 4 bases and J by 5 bases; unmatched bases: 9. The V gene's germline CDR1 is SGDLS and CDR2 YYNGEE. The CDR3 sequence is 14 residues long. DNA of the CDR3: TGTGCCAGCAGCTACTCGACAGGGAACGACGAGCAGTACTTC. Translated, it gives CASSYSTGNDEQYF.